Below are 2 T cell receptor beta chains sequenced from a single sample in a study of blood T cell repertoires in COVID-19. Sequenced by immunoSEQ multiplex PCR; TCRdb stores in-frame clones only, minus some. This sample has about 210,000 clones, with about nine tenths found just once. The sample comprised PBMCs or T cells enriched from blood (not recorded which). All receptors derive from a man aged 30 to 39 in a cohort exposed to, infected with or recovered from COVID-19 (not recorded which).

The J gene is TRBJ2-1, the V gene TRBV28; D might be TRBD2 (6 bases). The germline gives CDR1 MDHEN, CDR2 SYDVKM. Trimming stripped 3 bases from V and 2 bases from J, with 8 bases between. CDR3 size: 14 residues. CDR3: CASSFQRAYNEQFF. The CDR3 DNA reads TGTGCCAGCAGTTTTCAGCGGGCCTACAATGAGCAGTTCTTC.

The V and J genes are TRBV4-3 and TRBJ2-7; 12 bases align to TRBD2. Per the germline V gene, CDR1 is LGHNA and CDR2 is YSLEER. With V trimmed by 1 base and J by 9 bases, 7 bases remained unmatched. The CDR3 spans 15 residues. The CDR3 DNA sequence: TGCGCCAGCAGCCAAGGGACTAGCGGGGCACGAGGGCAGTACTTC. Translation gives CASSQGTSGARGQYF.